The next 14 T cell receptor beta chains were all read from a single sample in a study of cytotoxic CD8 clonotypes in ibrutinib-treated CLL. Sequencing used immunoSEQ multiplex PCR; TCRdb keeps in-frame clones, though not all of them. The repertoire consists of approximately 150,000 clones, with approximately 91% occurring once and the leading ten covering approximately 3%. The sequences come from PBMCs, collected at disease progression, from a patient treated with ibrutinib. The origin of the receptors is a human donor with chronic lymphocytic leukemia.

The chain combines TRBV7-3 with TRBJ2-1; 9 nucleotides align to TRBD2. The CDR3 is 15 residues long. CDR1 is SGHTA and CDR2 is FQGTGA in the germline V gene. V gave up 4 bases and J gave up 3 bases; unmatched junction bases: 4. CDR3 sequence: CASSSRLAVYNEQFF. The CDR3 nucleotides read TGTGCCAGCAGCTCGCGACTAGCGGTCTACAATGAGCAGTTCTTC. Full variable domain (remainder filled in from reference TRBV7-3 and TRBJ2-1): GAGVSQTPSNKVTEKGKYVELRCDPISGHTALYWYRQSLGQGPEFLIYFQGTGAADDSGLPNDRFFAVRPEGSVSTLKIQRTERGDSAVYLCASSSRLAVYNEQFFGPGTRLTVL.

V is TRBV11-1 and J is TRBJ2-7; TRBD2 matches at 9 bases. Germline V CDR1 and CDR2: SGHAT, FQDESV (reference sequence). The J segment lost 0 bases and the V segment lost 1 base, leaving 13 bases of the junction unmatched. This CDR3 contains 19 residues. This chain's CDR3 is CASSLEPRSSGVSSYEQYF. The CDR3 DNA is TGTGCCAGCAGCTTAGAACCCCGGTCTAGCGGGGTTAGCTCCTACGAGCAGTACTTC.

V gene TRBV5-1 combines with J gene TRBJ1-1, with 9 bases aligning to TRBD1. The CDR3 sequence is 14 residues long. With 7 bases clipped from V and 5 bases from J, the junction kept 9 bases outside the gene matches. Per the germline V gene, CDR1 is SGHRS and CDR2 is YFSETQ. The CDR3 sequence is CASGSGTGLTEAFF. DNA for the CDR3: TGCGCCAGCGGTTCCGGGACAGGGCTGACTGAAGCTTTCTTT.

Note on this clone: The sample holds other DNA sequences that translate to the same CDR3. The chain carries TRBV5-1 and TRBJ2-7, with D perhaps matching TRBD2 (5 bases). The CDR3 totals 13 residues. V lost 5 bases and J 2 bases, leaving 11 bases between the germline ends. CDR1 is SGHRS and CDR2 is YFSETQ in the germline V gene. CDR3 nucleotide sequence: TGCGCCAGCAGTTTCGGGGAGACCTACGAGCAGTACTTC. This sequence encodes CASSFGETYEQYF.

The chain recombines TRBV4-3 with TRBJ2-1, with 7 bases identical to TRBD2. CDR3 length: 14 residues. Trimming cost V 0 bases and J 7 bases; bases outside gene matches: 3. CDR1 is LGHNA and CDR2 is YSLEER in the germline V gene. CDR3 DNA sequence: TGCGCCAGCAGCCAAGAGTGGGGGGGGAATGAGCAGTTCTTC. It codes for CASSQEWGGNEQFF.

The chain employs TRBV5-1 and TRBJ1-3; D perhaps matches TRBD1 (6 bases). Trimming removed 0 bases from V and 6 bases from J, with 22 bases in between. The CDR3 runs 18 residues. The germline V gene encodes CDR1 SGHRS and CDR2 YFSETQ. The CDR3 spells CASSLDPRGPRTANTIYF. The CDR3 nucleotides read TGCGCCAGCAGCTTGGATCCACGAGGGCCGCGGACAGCAAACACCATATATTTT.

This rearrangement joins TRBV7-2 to TRBJ2-3; the D is unclear. The ends were cut back, 7 bases at V and 4 bases at J, with 9 bases in the middle. This CDR3 contains 12 residues. Germline CDR1 and CDR2: SGHTA and FQGNSA. CDR3 nucleotide sequence: TGTGCCAGCAAACTCGCGGCAGATACGCAGTATTTT. It translates to CASKLAADTQYF.

V and J are TRBV6-1 and TRBJ1-5, with a possible D match to TRBD1 (5 bases). Germline CDR1 reads MNHNS; CDR2 reads SASEGT. The CDR3 runs 15 residues. The ends were cut back, 1 base at V and 9 bases at J, with 16 bases in the middle. Here the CDR3 reads CASSEEGGAGTPQHF. DNA for the CDR3: TGTGCCAGCAGTGAAGAGGGAGGGGCGGGAACGCCCCAGCATTTT.

The chain carries TRBV27 and TRBJ1-5; perhaps TRBD1 as D (6 bases). CDR1 MNHEY and CDR2 SMNVEV come from the germline V gene (reference sequence). With 11 bases removed from V and 0 bases from J, the gap between germline ends came to 14 bases. This CDR3 is 14 amino acids long. The CDR3 DNA sequence: TGTGCCGTGGGGGCAGGGGATAGCAATCAGCCCCAGCATTTT. Residues: CAVGAGDSNQPQHF.

The chain combines TRBV5-1 with TRBJ1-2, with 7 bases aligning to TRBD1. J gave up 1 base and V 3 bases, and 6 bases lay outside the gene matches. This CDR3 spans 15 amino acids. Per germline, CDR1 SGHRS and CDR2 YFSETQ. Here the CDR3 reads CASSSTTGVNYGYTF. DNA of the CDR3: TGCGCCAGCAGCTCCACTACAGGGGTTAACTATGGCTACACCTTC. The full variable domain, in which reference TRBV5-1 and TRBJ1-2 provide the parts outside the CDR3, is KAGVTQTPRYLIKTRGQQVTLSCSPISGHRSVSWYQQTPGQGLQFLFEYFSETQRNKGNFPGRFSGRQFSNSRSEMNVSTLELGDSALYLCASSSTTGVNYGYTFGSGTRLTVV.

The CDR3 DNA reads TGTGCCAGCAGCCCAAGTATGAACACCATATATTTT. It codes for CASSPSMNTIYF. The V gene is TRBV6-6, the J gene TRBJ1-3; D is unclear. V lost 6 bases to trimming and J lost 7 bases, with 10 bases between them. This CDR3 has 12 amino acids. The germline V gene encodes CDR1 MNHNY and CDR2 SVGAGI (reference sequence).

The rearrangement uses TRBV27 and TRBJ2-7; weak D call: TRBD2 (6 bases). The CDR3 has 13 residues. V was pared by 2 bases and J by 4 bases, with 9 bases between. Germline V gene data show CDR1 as MNHEY and CDR2 as SMNVEV (reference sequence). CDR3 in DNA: TGTGCCAGCAGTTTAACAGGAGGGTACGAGCAGTACTTC. Translation gives CASSLTGGYEQYF.

The chain couples TRBV7-6 to TRBJ2-1; 7 bases fit TRBD2. CDR1 is SGHVS, CDR2 FNYEAQ, per germline. V lost 1 base to trimming and J lost 0 bases; unmatched junction nucleotides: 3. The CDR3 runs 16 residues. The CDR3 reads CASSLVGRISYNEQFF. The CDR3 DNA sequence: TGTGCCAGCAGCTTAGTCGGGAGGATCTCCTACAATGAGCAGTTCTTC.

A note on this clone: The identical CDR3 is also encoded by other nucleotide sequences in the sample. The chain combines TRBV2 with TRBJ1-2, with D unresolved. The CDR3 extends over 12 amino acids. The V gene's germline CDR1 is SNHLY and CDR2 FYNNEI. V shed 4 bases and J shed 2 bases, with 5 bases lying between them. The CDR3 bases are TGTGCCAGCAGTGGTTCGAACTATGGCTACACCTTC. Its protein product is CASSGSNYGYTF.